The 32 T cell receptor beta chains presented below share a single source sample, sequenced in a study of CD8 T cells in ankylosing spondylitis. MiXCR, run by TCRdb on the 5' RACE reads, gives a single entry per CDR3 protein. The top ten hold about 3% of the sample, which has some 130,000 distinct CDR3 sequences, about an eighth seen once. The sample taken for sequencing was blood, either unsorted or a sorted T cell fraction (not recorded which). Receptor source: a female donor with ankylosing spondylitis or in good health (not recorded which).

Many counts were recorded for this clonotype. The chain has TRBV20-1 and TRBJ2-5; D is uncertain. V was cut by 5 bases and J by 5 bases, with 12 bases left in between. This CDR3 comprises 12 residues. The V gene's germline CDR1 is DFQATT and CDR2 SNEGSKA (reference sequence). The DNA for the CDR3 is TGCAGTGCTCAAACCGACGGGGAGACCCAGTACTTC. Residues: CSAQTDGETQYF.

V usage is TRBV5-6 and J usage is TRBJ1-4; 10 bases fit TRBD1. Trimming took 4 bases from V and 7 from J; bases not matched to a gene: 4. Germline-derived CDR1 and CDR2 are SGHDT and YYEEEE. The CDR3 covers 14 residues. The CDR3 region has the DNA TGTGCCAGCAGCGGGACAGGGGTAGGTGAAAAACTGTTTTTT. Protein product: CASSGTGVGEKLFF.

This clonotype was seen only a few times. The gene calls are TRBV3-1 and TRBJ2-5; TRBD2 matches at 7 bases. The CDR3 has 16 amino acids. Germline trimming cut 0 bases from V and 5 bases from J; bases unmatched to any gene: 9. The germline V gene encodes CDR1 LGHDT and CDR2 YNNKEL (reference sequence). This CDR3 is CASSQDLAVSRETQYF. As DNA, the CDR3 is TGTGCCAGCAGCCAAGATCTAGCGGTGTCGAGGGAGACCCAGTACTTC.

This clonotype showed up many times. The chain employs TRBV24-1 and TRBJ2-1, with D unresolved. Trimming shortened V by 5 bases and J by 8 bases, and 21 bases separated the two germline ends. CDR3 size: 16 residues. Germline V gene lookup returns CDR1 KGHDR and CDR2 SFDVKD. CDR3 bases: TGTGCCACCAGTGGCGCCGACCGCCTCGGTGGCCATGAGCAGTTCTTC. This codes for CATSGADRLGGHEQFF.

This clonotype has only a few counts. The V and J genes are TRBV11-2 and TRBJ2-7, with 8 bases aligning to TRBD2. The CDR3 consists of 18 residues. Germline CDR1 reads SGHAT; CDR2 reads FQNNGV. With 5 bases clipped from V and 4 bases from J, the junction kept 19 bases outside the gene matches. The CDR3 loop reads CASSGLLTLAGARYEQYF. CDR3 DNA sequence: TGTGCCAGCAGCGGCCTCCTGACTCTAGCGGGCGCTAGGTACGAGCAGTACTTC.

This clonotype was found a few times. V is TRBV29-1 and J is TRBJ2-2; D gene unclear. The V and J ends lost 7 bases and 1 base respectively, with 13 bases between them. Looked up from germline, CDR1 is SQVTM and CDR2 is ANQGSEA. This CDR3 spans 14 amino acids. CDR3 coding DNA: TGCAGCGCGTTCGGCCCTCAGAACACCGGGGAGCTGTTTTTT. Its translation: CSAFGPQNTGELFF.

The rearrangement joins TRBV20-1 to TRBJ2-7; the match to TRBD2 covers 13 bases. The germline CDR1 and CDR2 sequences are DFQATT and SNEGSKA (reference sequence). V shed 6 bases, J shed 5 bases, and the junction held 7 bases outside the gene matches. The CDR3 extends over 14 amino acids. The CDR3 region is CSARTSGGHNEQYF. CDR3 in DNA: TGCAGTGCGAGGACTAGCGGGGGTCATAACGAGCAGTACTTC.

This clonotype was observed many times. The chain joins TRBV28 to TRBJ2-5; TRBD2 matches at 13 bases. The junction had 12 bases not matched to a gene; V was cut back by 4 bases and J by 7 bases. The CDR3 totals 17 residues. The germline V gene encodes CDR1 MDHEN and CDR2 SYDVKM. The DNA for the CDR3 is TGTGCCAGCAGTTCGCCAGGGACTAGCGGGAATGTGGGGACCCAGTACTTC. Translation gives CASSSPGTSGNVGTQYF.

This chain joins TRBV5-1 and TRBJ2-1, with 7 nucleotides matching TRBD1. The CDR3 contains 14 residues. The V segment lost 5 bases and the J segment 3 bases; nucleotides outside the gene matches: 5. Germline CDR1 SGHRS, CDR2 YFSETQ. This CDR3 reads CASRVGTVYNEQFF. The DNA for the CDR3 is TGCGCCAGCAGGGTGGGGACAGTCTACAATGAGCAGTTCTTC.

This clonotype was recorded at least ten times. V is TRBV12-3 or TRBV12-4 and J is TRBJ1-2; D ambiguous. V shed 6 bases and J shed 8 bases, with 13 bases lying between them. This CDR3 region has 12 residues. CDR3 sequence reads: CASSPRTSGYTF. The CDR3 region has the DNA TGTGCCAGCAGCCCGCGGACGTCGGGCTACACCTTC.

The V gene is TRBV12-3 or TRBV12-4, the J gene TRBJ2-5, with 8 bases that match TRBD1. The CDR3 extends over 15 amino acids. Trimming removed 5 bases from V and 5 bases from J; junction bases left unmatched: 10. For the CDR3, the DNA is TGTGCCAGCAGTCAGGACAGGGTAAAGCGGGAGACCCAGTACTTC. Protein sequence: CASSQDRVKRETQYF.

The chain is built from TRBV5-1 and TRBJ1-4, with D unclear. The V end was cut by 0 bases, the J end by 5 bases, with 11 bases between. The V gene's germline CDR1 is SGHRS and CDR2 YFSETQ. The CDR3 runs 15 residues. The CDR3 DNA follows: TGCGCCAGCAGCTTGGCTTCAGGACTAAATGAAAAACTGTTTTTT. The encoded protein is CASSLASGLNEKLFF.

About this clonotype: A much larger clone differs by one base, so this may be a read error. The rearrangement uses TRBV12-3 or TRBV12-4 and TRBJ1-1; D gene uncertain. CDR3 length equals 12 residues. CDR3 bases: TGTACCAGTAAACCTATGAACACTGAAGCTTTCTTT. Translated: CTSKPMNTEAFF.

The chain is built from TRBV3-1 and TRBJ2-5; D not resolved. V dropped 0 bases and J dropped 2 bases, with 7 bases sitting between them. The CDR3 length is 14 residues. Per the germline V gene, CDR1 is LGHDT and CDR2 is YNNKEL (reference sequence). The CDR3 bases are TGTGCCAGCAGCCAAGATTCGATACAAGAGACCCAGTACTTC. This sequence encodes CASSQDSIQETQYF.

The rearrangement uses TRBV18 and TRBJ2-7; no clear D gene. Germline CDR1 reads KGHSH; CDR2 reads LQKENI. The V and J ends lost 3 bases and 7 bases respectively, with 10 bases between them. This CDR3 region has 12 residues. The CDR3 DNA is TGTGCCAGCTCACCGGAGTCGTGGGAGCAGTACTTC. This encodes CASSPESWEQYF.

The chain employs TRBV7-3 and TRBJ2-1; D remains unclear. Germline-derived CDR1 and CDR2 are SGHTA and FQGTGA. CDR3 length: 13 residues. The V and J ends lost 4 bases and 8 bases respectively, with 12 bases between them. As DNA, the CDR3 is TGTGCCAGCAGCTCTCGCCTATCGGATGAGCAGTTCTTC. As protein: CASSSRLSDEQFF.

This clonotype has at least ten counts. The rearrangement uses TRBV6-5 and TRBJ2-3; unclear D gene. V lost 5 bases and J lost 3, with 6 bases in between. The CDR3 is 12 amino acids. Germline CDR1 and CDR2: MNHEY and SVGAGI. CDR3 residues: CASSENTDTQYF. The CDR3 DNA reads TGTGCCAGCAGTGAGAATACAGATACGCAGTATTTT.

The sample holds many counts of this clonotype. The chain couples TRBV7-2 to TRBJ1-5; 9 bases align to TRBD1. Germline V CDR1 and CDR2: SGHTA, FQGNSA. The V and J ends lost 1 base and 4 bases, in that order; junction bases with no gene match: 5. The length of the CDR3 is 16 residues. CDR3 bases: TGTGCCAGCAGCTTAGATGGGACAGGGAAAAATCAGCCCCAGCATTTT. It yields the protein CASSLDGTGKNQPQHF.

This clonotype was detected a few times. The V gene is TRBV7-2, the J gene TRBJ1-5; D might be TRBD1 (6 bases). CDR3 size: 15 residues. V was trimmed by 5 bases and J by 7 bases, leaving 18 bases between them. The germline CDR1 and CDR2 sequences are SGHTA and FQGNSA. The chain's CDR3 is CASSVEQGPRQPQHF. CDR3 DNA: TGTGCCAGCAGCGTCGAACAGGGCCCGCGGCAGCCCCAGCATTTT.

The sample holds many counts of this clonotype. The chain joins TRBV9 to TRBJ2-3; D remains unclear. Germline CDR1 SGDLS, CDR2 YYNGEE. The CDR3 sequence is 14 residues long. V was shortened by 0 bases and J by 0 bases, with 5 bases between the two germline ends. The CDR3 sequence: CASSVGRSTDTQYF. CDR3 sequence (DNA): TGTGCCAGCAGCGTAGGTAGGAGCACAGATACGCAGTATTTT.

In its sample, this clonotype was seen many times. V gene TRBV29-1 combines with J gene TRBJ2-5, with D maybe TRBD1 (6 bases). The CDR3 has 12 residues. The V end was cut by 3 bases, the J end by 5 bases, with 10 bases between. Germline CDR1 and CDR2: SQVTM and ANQGSEA. This CDR3 reads CSVDRQAETQYF. CDR3 nucleotides: TGCAGCGTTGATCGACAGGCGGAGACCCAGTACTTC.

About this clonotype: Germline is not matched at one junction end, which may reflect a read error. V is TRBV7-7 and J is TRBJ2-2; 9 bases fit TRBD2. CDR1 is SSHAT and CDR2 is FNYEAQ in the germline V gene (reference sequence). The CDR3 covers 16 residues. CDR3 amino acids: CASSLASSGVPGELFF. The CDR3 region has the DNA TGTGCTAGCAGCTTAGCTTCTAGCGGGGTACCCGGGGAGCTGTTTTTT.

This clonotype was seen ten or more times. The chain employs TRBV6-1 and TRBJ1-5; D is unresolved. Germline V gene lookup returns CDR1 MNHNS and CDR2 SASEGT. V was shortened by 4 bases and J by 5 bases, with 12 bases between the two germline ends. The CDR3 extends over 14 amino acids. The CDR3 DNA reads TGTGCCAGCAGTGGCACAACGGTGGATCAGCCCCAGCATTTT. Protein: CASSGTTVDQPQHF.

The chain has TRBV20-1 and TRBJ2-1, with D perhaps TRBD2 (6 bases). Germline lookup yields CDR1 DFQATT and CDR2 SNEGSKA (reference sequence). Trimming stripped 3 bases from V and 6 bases from J, with 18 bases between. CDR3 length: 15 amino acids. The CDR3 loop reads CSARGSPGGGNEQFF. CDR3 coding DNA: TGCAGTGCTAGGGGATCCCCCGGGGGAGGCAATGAGCAGTTCTTC.

This rearrangement joins TRBV12-3 or TRBV12-4 to TRBJ2-5; TRBD1 agrees at 9 bases. After removal of 6 bases from V and 5 bases from J, the junction contained 19 bases not matched to a gene. This CDR3 has 18 residues. The CDR3 loop is CASSRRRGDRVLVETQYF. The CDR3 DNA sequence: TGTGCCAGCAGCCGAAGACGTGGGGACAGGGTTTTGGTGGAGACCCAGTACTTC.

This clonotype was seen more than once but under ten times. The J gene is TRBJ2-5, the V gene TRBV12-3 or TRBV12-4, with D perhaps matching TRBD2 (5 bases). Trimming removed 6 bases at V and 3 bases at J, with 11 bases between. The CDR3 totals 13 residues. Written as DNA, the CDR3 is TGTGCCAGCAGCTCGGGAATTAAAGAGACCCAGTACTTC. Translating it yields CASSSGIKETQYF.

In its sample, this clonotype was seen many times. This chain uses TRBV20-1 with TRBJ2-3, with 14 bases aligning to TRBD2. Germline V gene lookup returns CDR1 DFQATT and CDR2 SNEGSKA (reference sequence). The V gene end was trimmed by 6 bases and the J gene end by 7 bases; junction bases not matched to a gene: 9. The CDR3 is 15 residues long. In DNA form, the CDR3 reads TGCAGTGCCCGGGGACTAGCGGGAGTAGGAAATACGCAGTATTTT. It codes for CSARGLAGVGNTQYF.

This chain joins TRBV24-1 and TRBJ2-7, with D maybe TRBD1 (6 bases). Germline loops: CDR1 KGHDR, CDR2 SFDVKD. The CDR3 totals 13 residues. The V end was cut by 3 bases, the J end by 7 bases, with 12 bases between. DNA of the CDR3: TGTGCCACCAGTGATCCGAACCAGGGGGAGCAGTACTTC. This translates into CATSDPNQGEQYF.

This clonotype was seen a few times. The chain employs TRBV20-1 and TRBJ2-3; D remains ambiguous. V lost 5 bases and J 6 bases, leaving 9 bases between the germline ends. The length of the CDR3 is 11 residues. In germline, CDR1 is DFQATT, CDR2 SNEGSKA (reference sequence). The CDR3, as DNA: TGCAGTGCTTATCGTGTGGATACGCAGTATTTT. Its translation is CSAYRVDTQYF.

This clonotype was observed at least ten times. The J gene is TRBJ2-7, the V gene TRBV7-2, with D possibly TRBD1 on 6 matching bases. Germline loops: CDR1 SGHTA, CDR2 FQGNSA. This CDR3 has 15 amino acids. V lost 1 base and J lost 2, with 12 bases in between. The CDR3 reads CASSLESGHTYEQYF. The CDR3, as DNA: TGTGCCAGCAGCTTAGAGTCGGGACATACCTACGAGCAGTACTTC.

This clonotype showed up many times. This sequence joins TRBV12-3 or TRBV12-4 and TRBJ1-5, with D unclear. The ends were cut back, 3 bases at V and 7 bases at J, with 10 bases in the middle. This CDR3 region has 13 residues. The CDR3 nucleotides read TGTGCCAGCAGTTTCCGGGAGAAGCAGCCCCAGCATTTT. It yields the protein CASSFREKQPQHF.

The CDR3 sequence is CASSKEGGGAYNEQFF. CDR3 coding DNA: TGTGCCAGCAGCAAAGAGGGCGGCGGGGCCTACAATGAGCAGTTCTTC. The V gene is TRBV21-1, the J gene TRBJ2-1; the D segment call TRBD1 is taken from the table without a DNA check. TRBV21-1 is shown as a pseudogene. The CDR3 is 16 residues long.